This T cell receptor (beta chain) stems from a study of T cells expressing NK-cell markers. Study-level information: Within the sequenced cohort of eight donors, seven exhibited HCMV seropositivity and one was seronegative.

TCR beta libraries carry UMIs added by 5'RACE template switching. TCRdb re-analyzed the 5' RACE reads; it lists each CDR3 protein once, without DNA. The sample includes about 450,000 distinct CDR3 sequences. The CDR3 runs 17 residues. Germline CDR1 is LGHNA and CDR2 is YSLEER. Of note for this clonotype: Its matching antigen is unknown.

Study-wide results and caveats: Dominant NKG2C+ clonotypes were found to form roughly 1.0-7.0% of CD8+ T cells in several donors. The CD3+CD56-NKG2C+ fraction of several donors was also led by these clonotypes.

The source material was blood T cells: a sorted CD56 or NKG2C T cell subset, CD4+ or CD8+ T cells, or bulk PBMC T cells (not recorded which). This TCR was sampled from a woman between 18 and 69 years old in good health. The V call is TRBV4-3, the J call TRBJ1-1; TCRdb's D gene call, TRBD1, goes unchecked for lack of DNA. CDR3 residues: CASSQGTRDSLDTEAFF.